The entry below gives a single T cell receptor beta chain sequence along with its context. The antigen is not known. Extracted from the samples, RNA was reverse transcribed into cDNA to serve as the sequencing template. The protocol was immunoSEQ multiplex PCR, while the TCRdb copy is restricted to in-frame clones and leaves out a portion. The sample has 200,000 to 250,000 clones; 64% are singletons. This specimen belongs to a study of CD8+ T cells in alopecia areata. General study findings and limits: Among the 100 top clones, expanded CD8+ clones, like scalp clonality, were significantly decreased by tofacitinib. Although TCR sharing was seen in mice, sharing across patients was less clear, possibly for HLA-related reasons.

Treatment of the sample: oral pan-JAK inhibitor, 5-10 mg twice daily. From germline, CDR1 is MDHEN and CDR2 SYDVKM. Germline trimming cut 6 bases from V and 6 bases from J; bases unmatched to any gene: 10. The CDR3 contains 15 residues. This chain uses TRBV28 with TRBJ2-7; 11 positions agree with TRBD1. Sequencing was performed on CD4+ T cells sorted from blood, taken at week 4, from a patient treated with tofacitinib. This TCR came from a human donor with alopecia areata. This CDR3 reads CASRGPGTGGGEQYF. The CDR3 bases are TGTGCCAGCAGGGGACCCGGGACAGGGGGGGGCGAGCAGTACTTC.